This TCR beta chain was captured in a study of beta chain features in type 1 diabetes. Study context: Cell yields, gender and age were similar in healthy donors and patients. General study findings and limits: Possible PCR preference for shorter templates applied equally to patients and controls. Patients' naive, central memory and Treg TCRB repertoires seemed closer to one another than those of healthy donors. TCRB CDR3 length was moderately but significantly reduced in all four CD4+ subsets of Type 1 diabetes patients.

Per the germline V gene, CDR1 is SGHDT and CDR2 is YYEEEE. CDR3 size: 13 residues. Trimming stripped 4 bases from V and 9 bases from J, with 14 bases between. This clone has only a few counts. Its antigen remains unidentified. The entirety of the isolated RNA underwent reverse transcription, so expressed TCRB transcripts were sequenced. Profiling relied on immunoSEQ multiplex PCR, and the TCRdb table lists in-frame clones only, not all of them. Counted here are roughly 230,000 clones, 9.5% to 13% occurring once; the ten biggest clones make up about 0.018%. The TCR was taken from a young man with type 1 diabetes. The chain employs TRBV5-6 and TRBJ2-1, with D possibly being TRBD1 (6 bases). Source material: naive CD4+ T cells from blood. The CDR3 region has the DNA TGTGCCAGCAGCATGTCACAGGGCAGTGAGCAGTTCTTC. Protein product: CASSMSQGSEQFF.